The subject of this entry is one T cell receptor beta chain. The antigen remains undetermined. This sample was taken from a study of cytomegalovirus exposure and HLA in healthy donors. Trimming removed 5 bases at V and 3 bases at J, with 14 bases between. Germline V gene data show CDR1 as PRHDT and CDR2 as FYEKMQ (reference sequence). The CDR3 sequence is 14 residues long. The PCR contained 60 Vbeta and 13 Jbeta primers. The assay was immunoSEQ multiplex PCR, and TCRdb's table has in-frame clones only and misses some. Its table records 120,000 to 150,000 clones. General study points: Across donors, presence/absence analyses took sequencing depth to be roughly uniform. In an earlier analysis, productive rearrangement rates for most beta V segments clustered near 87% or 30%.

The chain employs TRBV13 and TRBJ2-7; possibly TRBD2 for D (6 bases). The clonotype comes from a man aged 40-55 years in good health and CMV-seronegative. What was sequenced was PBMCs. The CDR3 region has the DNA TGTGCCAGCAGCCAAGCCGGGAGTCACTACGAGCAGTACTTC. Protein: CASSQAGSHYEQYF.